Sequencing of this T cell receptor beta chain was carried out in a study of shared clonotypes between healthy human individuals. Study overall: Aged between 18 and 49, the donors were a couple of women and three men. The study, taken as a whole, reports: Researchers sampled blood only, noting tissue repertoires likely differ. Limitation of the genetic and exposure-history diversity represented came from the few donors. The generation probabilities recorded for non-shared clonotypes fell below those of clonotypes shared by all four donors.

Method: immunoSEQ multiplex PCR; TCRdb's copy keeps in-frame clones and lacks some. The sample holds roughly 2.2 million clones, roughly 92% seen once. Remarks on this clone: The antigen remains unidentified.

The V end was cut by 5 bases, the J end by 3 bases, with 17 bases between. The CDR3 length is 15 residues. Germline CDR1 and CDR2: KGHSH and LQKENI. The genes are TRBV18 and TRBJ2-7, with D possibly TRBD1 on 5 matching bases. This TCR was sampled from a man aged 18 to 30 in good health. Some clones in this sample may be carry-over from other donors' samples. Specimen: naive CD4+ T cells from PBMCs. Regarding subset: CD45RA+ positively selected. The CDR3 loop is CASSAGQGPGYEQYF. The CDR3 DNA is TGTGCCAGCTCAGCCGGGCAGGGCCCAGGCTACGAGCAGTACTTC.